The TCR beta chain under discussion was sequenced for a study of cytomegalovirus exposure and HLA in healthy donors. Primers for the PCR totalled 60 Vbeta and 13 Jbeta. Repertoires were generated with immunoSEQ multiplex PCR, while TCRdb's copy carries only in-frame clones and drops some. There are around 200,000 clones in the sample; 84% occur only once, and more than 0.95% lies in the top ten. Germline lookup yields CDR1 SGHDT and CDR2 YYEEEE. This CDR3 comprises 12 residues. V was trimmed by 0 bases and J by 12 bases, leaving 13 bases between them. It was healthy bone marrow donors who served as donors. As for this clone: Its target is not known.

Broader study findings: Earlier analysis looked at TCR beta V segments, and most were productive about 87% or about 30% of the time. Association of a missense DCLRE1C variant with TCR beta V- and J-gene trimming was reported in a later analysis. An Asian-associated ancestry cluster reportedly showed fewer N-insertions than the approximately 650-donor mean in a later analysis.

This chain joins TRBV5-6 and TRBJ2-7, with D possibly TRBD2 on 5 matching bases. The sequencing input was PBMCs. This sequence was found in a girl aged 2 to 9 in good health and CMV-seropositive. CDR3 sequence reads: CASSLGGGRGYF. For the CDR3, the DNA is TGTGCCAGCAGCTTGGGGGGTGGTCGGGGGTACTTC.